This T cell receptor beta chain was sequenced during a study of blood T cell repertoires in COVID-19. Study in general: COVID-19 samples from acute and convalescent phases originated in the United States, Italy and Spain. The analysed material was cDNA or gDNA that came from T cells, B-cell-depleted T cells, or PBMCs.

Original methodology: Reference gene primer amplification gave estimated nucleated cell counts. Sequencing was performed with immunoSEQ multiplex PCR; in TCRdb, only in-frame clones are kept and a portion is missing. That table gives V, J and clone size, and the DNA gave D and trimming. The sample shows fewer than 65,000 clones, 75% to 90% of them seen only once. The CDR3 runs 14 residues. Germline CDR1 LNHDA, CDR2 SQIVND (reference sequence). V lost 10 bases, J lost 3 bases, and 10 bases stayed unmatched. What was sequenced was peripheral blood. The sequence was collected from a human donor in a cohort sampled during active COVID-19. The V call is TRBV19, the J call TRBJ2-7, with TRBD1 matching over 9 bases. CDR3 in DNA: TGTGCCACCATGAGGGGACAGGGAAACTACGAGCAGTACTTC. Translated: CATMRGQGNYEQYF.